This T cell receptor (beta chain) came from a study of control samples from healthy donors and cancer patients. Clones were read by immunoSEQ multiplex PCR, and TCRdb kept only the in-frame ones, dropping some. This sample yields 70,000 to 95,000 clones, of which 80% to 95% are seen a single time; 1.3% belongs to the top ten. Trimming cost V 9 bases and J 6 bases; bases outside gene matches: 12. Looked up from germline, CDR1 is SGHRS and CDR2 is YFSETQ. The CDR3 consists of 15 residues. The sequence was collected from a woman between 35 and 50 years old with lung cancer. The J gene is TRBJ2-2, the V gene TRBV5-1; 9 positions match TRBD1. The sequenced material came from PBMCs. The CDR3 nucleotides are TGCGCCACTACTGGGGACAGGGTGTACTCCGGGGAGCTGTTTTTT. Amino acid sequence: CATTGDRVYSGELFF.